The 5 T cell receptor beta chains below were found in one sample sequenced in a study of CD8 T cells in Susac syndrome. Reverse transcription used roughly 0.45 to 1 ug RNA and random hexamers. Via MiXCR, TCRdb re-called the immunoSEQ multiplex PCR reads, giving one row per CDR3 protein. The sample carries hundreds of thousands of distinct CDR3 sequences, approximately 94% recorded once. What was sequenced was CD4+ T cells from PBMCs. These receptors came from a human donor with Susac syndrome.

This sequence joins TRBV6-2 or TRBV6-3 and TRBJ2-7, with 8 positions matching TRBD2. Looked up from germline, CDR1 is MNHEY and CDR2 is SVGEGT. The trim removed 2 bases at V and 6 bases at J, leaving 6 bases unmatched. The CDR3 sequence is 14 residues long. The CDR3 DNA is TGTGCCAGCAGTTACGGGGGACTAGAGAGCGAGCAGTACTTC. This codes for CASSYGGLESEQYF.

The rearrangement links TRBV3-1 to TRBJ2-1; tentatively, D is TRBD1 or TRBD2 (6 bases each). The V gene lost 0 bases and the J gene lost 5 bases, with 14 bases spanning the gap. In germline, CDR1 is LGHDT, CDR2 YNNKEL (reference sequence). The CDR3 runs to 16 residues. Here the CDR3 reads CASSQETGALHNEQFF. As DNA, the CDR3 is TGTGCCAGCAGCCAAGAGACGGGGGCCTTACACAATGAGCAGTTCTTC.

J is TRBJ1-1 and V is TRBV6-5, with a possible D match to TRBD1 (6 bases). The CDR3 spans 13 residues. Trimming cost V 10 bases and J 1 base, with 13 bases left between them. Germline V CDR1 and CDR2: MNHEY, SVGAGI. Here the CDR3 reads CATYRQANTEAFF. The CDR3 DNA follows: TGTGCCACCTATCGACAGGCGAACACTGAAGCTTTCTTT.

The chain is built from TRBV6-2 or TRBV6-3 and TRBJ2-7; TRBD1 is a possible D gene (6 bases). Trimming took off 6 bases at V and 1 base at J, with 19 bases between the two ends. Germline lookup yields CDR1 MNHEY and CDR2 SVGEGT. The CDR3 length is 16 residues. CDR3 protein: CASSSIETGYSYEQYF. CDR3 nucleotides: TGTGCCAGCAGCTCCATCGAGACAGGATATTCCTACGAGCAGTACTTC.

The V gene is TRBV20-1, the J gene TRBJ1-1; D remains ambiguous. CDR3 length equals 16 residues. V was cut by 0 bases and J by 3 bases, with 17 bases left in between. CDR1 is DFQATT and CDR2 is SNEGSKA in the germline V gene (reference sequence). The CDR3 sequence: CSAREVGLRPDTEAFF. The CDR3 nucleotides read TGCAGTGCTAGAGAGGTTGGTTTACGGCCAGACACTGAAGCTTTCTTT.